These 18 T cell receptor beta chains came from one sample sequenced in a study of cytomegalovirus exposure and HLA in healthy donors. The primer mix had 60 Vbeta and 13 Jbeta primers. Produced via immunoSEQ multiplex PCR; TCRdb's table is partial and in-frame only. There are around 150,000 clones in the sample; approximately 82% occur only once, and around 1.4% lies in the top ten. Sequencing was performed on PBMCs. Receptors were obtained from a male donor in good health and CMV-seronegative.

The chain is built from TRBV13 and TRBJ2-7; no clear D gene. The CDR3 has 14 residues. Deletions cut 1 base from V and 6 bases from J, with 13 bases between. Germline-derived CDR1 and CDR2 are PRHDT and FYEKMQ (reference sequence). CDR3 amino acids: CASSLDSRSAEQYF. In DNA, the CDR3 is TGTGCCAGCAGCTTAGACAGCCGGTCTGCCGAGCAGTACTTC.

V is TRBV7-8 and J is TRBJ2-2; D ambiguous. Per the germline V gene, CDR1 is SGHVS and CDR2 is FQNEAQ. V lost 5 bases, J lost 6 bases, and 16 bases lay in between. The CDR3 is made up of 15 amino acids. The CDR3 DNA reads as TGTGCCAGCAGCGTACTCTCAGGTCGCCCCGGGGAGCTGTTTTTT. Its protein product is CASSVLSGRPGELFF.

The chain links TRBV18 to TRBJ2-5, with 9 bases matching TRBD2. Trimming removed 1 base from V and 3 bases from J; junction bases left unmatched: 0. Looked up from germline, CDR1 is KGHSH and CDR2 is LQKENI. CDR3 length equals 14 residues. CDR3 region: CASSPRLAEETQYF. Written as DNA, the CDR3 is TGTGCCAGCTCACCACGACTAGCGGAAGAGACCCAGTACTTC.

The V and J genes are TRBV29-1 and TRBJ2-3, with D maybe TRBD2 (6 bases). Per germline, CDR1 SQVTM and CDR2 ANQGSEA. Trimming pared 6 bases from V and 2 bases from J, leaving 9 bases between. This CDR3 has 12 residues. This CDR3 reads CSVGGTTDTQYF. CDR3 DNA sequence: TGCAGCGTGGGGGGAACCACAGATACGCAGTATTTT.

V gene TRBV9 combines with J gene TRBJ2-1; 10 bases map to TRBD2. Germline V gene lookup returns CDR1 SGDLS and CDR2 YYNGEE. The V segment lost 1 base and the J segment 6 bases; nucleotides outside the gene matches: 4. CDR3 length: 15 residues. CDR3 sequence (DNA): TGTGCCAGCAGCGTAAGACCTAGCGGGAGCAATGAGCAGTTCTTC. Translation: CASSVRPSGSNEQFF.

The chain links TRBV21-1 to TRBJ2-7; the DNA was not used to check the table's D call, TRBD1. TRBV21-1 is noted as a pseudogene. The CDR3 sequence is 15 residues long. CDR3 loop: CASSAGGQDRAEQYF. The DNA for the CDR3 is TGTGCCAGCAGCGCCGGGGGACAGGACAGGGCCGAGCAGTACTTC.

This clone was counted only a few times. The V and J genes are TRBV29-1 and TRBJ2-5, with unresolved D. Germline V gene data show CDR1 as SQVTM and CDR2 as ANQGSEA. Trimming removed 3 bases from V and 2 bases from J, with 7 bases in between. This CDR3 has 12 amino acids. The DNA of the CDR3 is TGCAGCGTTGAGAGGCAGCAAGAGACCCAGTACTTC. This translates into CSVERQQETQYF.

This sequence joins TRBV6-5 and TRBJ2-1; D gene unclear. Between the trimmed V and J ends, which lost 6 bases and 6 bases, there was a span of 12 bases. The CDR3 is made up of 13 amino acids. Per the germline V gene, CDR1 is MNHEY and CDR2 is SVGAGI. CDR3 protein: CASSLGALNEQFF. The CDR3 DNA reads as TGTGCCAGCAGCCTCGGAGCCCTCAATGAGCAGTTCTTC.

CDR3: CASSAGTSNTGELFF. In DNA form, the CDR3 reads TGTGCCAGCTCCGCCGGGACTTCCAACACCGGGGAGCTGTTTTTT. The J gene is TRBJ2-2, the V gene TRBV18; tentatively, D is TRBD2 (6 bases). Germline values: CDR1 KGHSH, CDR2 LQKENI. The CDR3 extends over 15 amino acids. With 6 bases removed from V and 2 bases from J, the gap between germline ends came to 13 bases. Drawing the rest from reference TRBV18 and TRBJ2-2, the complete variable domain is NAGVMQNPRHLVRRRGQEARLRCSPMKGHSHVYWYRQLPEEGLKFMVYLQKENIIDESGMPKERFSAEFPKEGPSILRIQQVVRGDSAAYFCASSAGTSNTGELFFGEGSRLTVL.

The V gene is TRBV4-3, the J gene TRBJ2-7; TRBD2 is a possible D gene (5 bases). The germline gives CDR1 LGHNA, CDR2 YSLEER. Trimming cost V 3 bases and J 0 bases, with 9 bases left between them. CDR3 length equals 14 residues. CDR3 nucleotide sequence: TGCGCCAGCAGCCACAACGGGGACTCCTACGAGCAGTACTTC. The encoded protein is CASSHNGDSYEQYF.

This sequence joins TRBV28 and TRBJ1-2; maybe TRBD1 (5 bases). V dropped 3 bases and J dropped 5 bases, with 16 bases sitting between them. The CDR3 length is 15 residues. The germline gives CDR1 MDHEN, CDR2 SYDVKM. CDR3 loop: CASSFGSQGLYGYTF. CDR3 nucleotides: TGTGCCAGCAGTTTTGGTAGCCAGGGCCTGTATGGCTACACCTTC.

The genes are TRBV11-2 and TRBJ2-7; TRBD2 agrees at 8 bases. Unmatched junction bases numbered 6, after V lost 3 bases and J lost 2 bases. The CDR3 is made up of 15 amino acids. The germline V gene encodes CDR1 SGHAT and CDR2 FQNNGV. The CDR3 sequence: CASSFPGGRTYEQYF. The CDR3 bases are TGTGCCAGCAGCTTTCCGGGAGGGCGGACCTACGAGCAGTACTTC. Together with reference TRBV11-2 and TRBJ2-7, the CDR3 gives the full variable domain: EAGVAQSPRYKIIEKRQSVAFWCNPISGHATLYWYQQILGQGPKLLIQFQNNGVVDDSQLPKDRFSAERLKGVDSTLKIQPAKLEDSAVYLCASSFPGGRTYEQYFGPGTRLTVT.

This clone came up a few times. The chain links TRBV29-1 to TRBJ2-7; D is possibly TRBD1 (6 bases). V shed 3 bases and J shed 4 bases, with 10 bases lying between them. The germline gives CDR1 SQVTM, CDR2 ANQGSEA. This CDR3 has 12 residues. For the CDR3, the DNA is TGCAGCGTTGATGAGCAGGGGTACGAGCAGTACTTC. Translated: CSVDEQGYEQYF.

The genes are TRBV4-2 and TRBJ1-1; weak D call: TRBD1 (6 bases). Looked up from germline, CDR1 is LGHNA and CDR2 is YNFKEQ. V was pared by 5 bases and J by 10 bases, with 17 bases between. This CDR3 has 13 residues. The CDR3 sequence is CASSEGGPGRAFF. CDR3 DNA: TGTGCCAGCAGCGAAGGGGGGCCGGGGAGAGCTTTCTTT.

The V gene is TRBV28, the J gene TRBJ2-5; 7 nucleotides match TRBD2. The CDR3 is made up of 14 amino acids. Germline CDR1 is MDHEN and CDR2 is SYDVKM. V lost 4 bases to trimming and J lost 1 base; unmatched junction nucleotides: 3. The CDR3 nucleotides read TGTGCCAGCAGTTCAGCGGGGACCCAAGAGACCCAGTACTTC. It specifies CASSSAGTQETQYF.

The chain links TRBV10-3 to TRBJ2-7; perhaps TRBD2 as D (6 bases). The V end was cut by 3 bases, the J end by 5 bases, with 14 bases between. Looked up from germline, CDR1 is ENHRY and CDR2 is SYGVKD. The CDR3 spans 14 residues. CDR3 loop: CAISEGGALNEQYF. The CDR3 coding sequence is TGTGCCATCAGTGAAGGAGGGGCGCTTAACGAGCAGTACTTC.

The chain employs TRBV7-2 and TRBJ2-3, with 7 bases identical to TRBD2. The CDR3 totals 12 residues. Germline V CDR1 and CDR2: SGHTA, FQGNSA. V trimming: 6 bases; J trimming: 6 bases; junction bases outside the gene matches: 3. The CDR3 DNA is TGTGCCAGCAGGGGAGGGCCCGATACGCAGTATTTT. Amino acid sequence: CASRGGPDTQYF.

The rearrangement uses TRBV9 and TRBJ1-2; D perhaps matches TRBD1 (5 bases). The germline CDR1 and CDR2 sequences are SGDLS and YYNGEE. The CDR3 is 12 amino acids. V was pared by 3 bases and J by 6 bases, with 9 bases between. CDR3 DNA: TGTGCCAGCAGCGAGGGGCAAGATGGCTACACCTTC. Translated, it gives CASSEGQDGYTF.